This T cell receptor (beta chain) was identified during a study of blood T cell repertoires in COVID-19. Across the whole study: Both acute and convalescent COVID-19 samples were obtained from the United States, Italy and Spain. In each case, the material was cDNA or gDNA derived from T cells, B-cell-depleted T cells, or PBMCs.

The CDR3 runs 17 residues. Germline V gives CDR1 KGHDR, CDR2 SFDVKD. The trim removed 9 bases at V and 8 bases at J, leaving 16 bases unmatched. Per the authors' pipeline: Reference gene primer amplification yielded estimated nucleated cell counts. Clones were sequenced by immunoSEQ multiplex PCR, and TCRdb holds only the in-frame ones, with some missing. The V and J calls and clone size were taken over from that table, and D and trimming were inferred from the DNA. Here the sample spans some 220,000 clones, roughly 88% being singletons. This clone appeared a few times. The sequenced material came from peripheral blood. The rearrangement links TRBV24-1 to TRBJ2-3, with 13 nucleotides matching TRBD2. The clonotype originates from a man aged 50 to 60 with active or convalescent COVID-19. The CDR3 sequence is CATGTGGLAGYLLTQYF. For the CDR3, the DNA is TGTGCCACCGGAACAGGGGGACTAGCGGGATATCTCCTTACGCAGTATTTT.